This TCR beta chain appears in the sequencing data of a study of blood T cell repertoires in COVID-19 (dated by TCRdb to about 2020). Regarding the research as a whole: Collaborator samples came from the United States, Italy and Spain and covered acute and convalescent phases of COVID-19. The prospective study material was composed of cDNA or gDNA derived from T cells, B-cell-depleted T cells, or PBMCs. Subjects who had been exposed to COVID-19, were actively infected with it, or had recovered from it provided the deeply sampled blood TCRbeta repertoires that made up the dataset. The repertoires were made available in a free public database intended to serve as a resource for research on the immune response to SARS-CoV-2. Samples came from the ongoing ImmuneRACE study (first 160 participants) plus 1,254 subjects from 6 global collaborators. Nearly every sample came with metadata listing a de-identified subject ID, COVID-19 status, age in years and sex. Where HLA class I and class II types were available, the types were taken from metadata supplied by the sample provider, not from assay-based typing. What the work shows at the level of the full study, not this receptor alone: Clinical and demographic metadata were provided uncurated, with the amount varying by source and participant.

Whole blood was collected in K2EDTA tubes by collaborating institutions according to the institutions' own protocols. For TCRbeta analysis, collaborators shipped samples as frozen whole blood, isolated PBMCs, or DNA extracted from either of those sample types. For CDR1 and CDR2, the germline V gene (reference sequence) lists GTSNPN and SVGIG. Trimming accounts for 5 bases at V and 10 bases at J, while the number of junction bases matched to no gene is 7. Inclusive of the bounding cysteine and phenylalanine, the CDR3 is 13 residues long. Only the CDR3 part of the read is kept: 39 bases, read in frame from the first base. On this clone: What this receptor recognizes is not known. Within one base of it there is no much larger clone, and no base qualities were kept.

The immunoSEQ Assay, a bias-controlled multiplex PCR, was used to amplify TCRbeta CDR3 regions from genomic DNA. The authors' pipeline ran thus. The number of nucleated cells in each sample was estimated by amplification of reference gene primers within the assay. Sequence reads were collapsed and filtered to measure the absolute abundance of every unique TCRbeta CDR3 rearrangement. Productive Simpson clonality was computed per sample as the square root of Simpson's diversity index over productive rearrangements. What TCRdb holds here is the immuneACCESS table cut down to in-frame rearrangements. Part of the clones is not present; checked against another copy, under half of the missing clones reflect an unresolved V gene, and the others are unexplained. The DNA was the basis for D and trimming; V, J and clone size are from that table. Counted in this sample were 250,000 to 300,000 clones; around 86% of them appeared once. Around 3% of the sample is in the top ten clones.

Material: peripheral blood. The sequence came from a woman aged 25 to 39 with active or convalescent COVID-19. The rearranged chain carries TRBV30 and TRBJ1-4; 10 junctional bases match TRBD1. The DNA sequence is as follows: TGTGCCTGGGGGACAGGGGCTTGGCGAAAACTGTTTTTT. This sequence encodes CAWGTGAWRKLFF.